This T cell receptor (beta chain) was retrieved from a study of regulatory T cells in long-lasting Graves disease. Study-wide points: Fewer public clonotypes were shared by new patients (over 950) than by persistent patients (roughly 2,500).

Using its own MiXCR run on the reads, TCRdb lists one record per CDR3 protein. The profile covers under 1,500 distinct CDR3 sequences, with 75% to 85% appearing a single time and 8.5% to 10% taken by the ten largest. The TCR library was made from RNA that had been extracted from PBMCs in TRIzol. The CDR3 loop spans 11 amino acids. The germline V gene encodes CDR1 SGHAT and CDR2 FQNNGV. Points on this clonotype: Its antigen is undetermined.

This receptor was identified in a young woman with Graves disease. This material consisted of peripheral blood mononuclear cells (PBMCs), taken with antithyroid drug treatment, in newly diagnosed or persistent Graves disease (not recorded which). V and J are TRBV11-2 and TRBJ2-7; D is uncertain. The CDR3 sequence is CASSLVARIGV. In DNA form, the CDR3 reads TGTGCCAGCAGCTTAGTGGCCCGAATCGGGGTC.